Below, 13 T cell receptor beta chains from the same sample are listed, as sequenced in a study of cytomegalovirus exposure and HLA in healthy donors. Primers for the PCR totalled 60 Vbeta and 13 Jbeta. Profiled with immunoSEQ multiplex PCR; TCRdb holds only in-frame clones, not every one. Found here are 60,000 to 70,000 clones, over 60% of them singletons; the top ten hold 20% to 25%. Sequenced material: PBMCs. These receptors originate from a man in his fifties or sixties in good health and CMV-seropositive.

This clone occurred a few times. The chain couples TRBV7-7 to TRBJ2-1; 7 nucleotides line up with TRBD2. Germline V CDR1 and CDR2: SSHAT, FNYEAQ (reference sequence). V lost 1 base and J lost 8; bases outside the gene matches: 5. This CDR3 spans 14 amino acids. The CDR3 loop reads CASSLGLARDEQFF. CDR3 nucleotide sequence: TGTGCCAGCAGCTTAGGACTAGCCCGCGATGAGCAGTTCTTC. Variable domain in full (rest from reference TRBV7-7 and TRBJ2-1): GAGVSQSPRYKVTKRGQDVTLRCDPISSHATLYWYQQALGQGPEFLTYFNYEAQPDKSGLPSDRFSAERPEGSISTLTIQRTEQRDSAMYRCASSLGLARDEQFFGPGTRLTVL.

The J gene is TRBJ1-1, the V gene TRBV7-9; D might be TRBD1 (6 bases). CDR3 size: 14 residues. The germline CDR1 and CDR2 sequences are SEHNR and FQNEAQ (reference sequence). The germline V and J ends were trimmed by 4 bases and 4 bases, with 13 bases remaining between them. CDR3: CASSSTRGVTEAFF. DNA for the CDR3: TGTGCCAGCAGCTCCACCAGGGGAGTCACTGAAGCTTTCTTT.

This clone was detected a few times. V usage is TRBV6-1 and J usage is TRBJ1-1; no clear D. The germline V and J ends were trimmed by 4 bases and 0 bases, with 24 bases remaining between them. Looked up from germline, CDR1 is MNHNS and CDR2 is SASEGT. The CDR3 contains 19 residues. CDR3 bases: TGTGCCAGCAGTGTAAAGGAGCTACCCGTTCTAATCATGAACACTGAAGCTTTCTTT. Residues: CASSVKELPVLIMNTEAFF.

The chain links TRBV19 to TRBJ1-4; 10 bases fit TRBD1. Germline V gene sequence: CDR1 LNHDA, CDR2 SQIVND (reference sequence). V was pared by 6 bases and J by 10 bases, with 8 bases of the junction left unmatched. This CDR3 contains 14 residues. CDR3 amino acids: CASRTGTGARKLFF. In nucleotides, the CDR3 is TGTGCCAGTAGGACCGGGACAGGGGCGAGAAAACTGTTTTTT.

The V call is TRBV10-2, the J call TRBJ1-6; no reliable D call. The CDR3 sequence is 12 residues long. CDR1 and CDR2 (germline): WSHSY, SAAADI. Between the trimmed V and J ends, which lost 2 bases and 10 bases, there was a span of 6 bases. CDR3 bases: TGCGCCAGCAGTGAGACAAAATCACCCCTCCACTTT. The encoded protein is CASSETKSPLHF.

This clone was picked up a small number of times. The rearrangement uses TRBV4-3 and TRBJ1-3; 7 bases agree with TRBD1. Germline assignment: CDR1 LGHNA and CDR2 YSLEER. This CDR3 contains 18 residues. Germline trimming cut 1 base from V and 0 bases from J; bases unmatched to any gene: 9. CDR3 nucleotides: TGCGCCAGCAGCCAAGTGGGGAGACAGGGATCCTCTGGAAACACCATATATTTT. It encodes CASSQVGRQGSSGNTIYF.

This clone occurred once. The chain carries TRBV28 and TRBJ1-5; 12 nucleotides align to TRBD1. There are 15 residues in the CDR3. V gave up 1 base and J gave up 7 bases; unmatched junction bases: 2. Germline-derived CDR1 and CDR2 are MDHEN and SYDVKM. CDR3 nucleotides: TGTGCCAGCAGTTTATCCGGGACAGGGGGCCAGCCCCAGCATTTT. Residues: CASSLSGTGGQPQHF.

This clone was seen only a few times. The rearrangement links TRBV6-1 to TRBJ1-3; TRBD1 might be the D (6 bases). Germline-derived CDR1 and CDR2 are MNHNS and SASEGT. Trimming took 6 bases from V and 2 from J, leaving 14 bases between them. The CDR3 runs to 15 residues. The CDR3 reads CASRLQGSTGNTIYF. CDR3 sequence (DNA): TGTGCCAGCAGACTACAGGGTTCAACTGGAAACACCATATATTTT.

This sequence joins TRBV4-1 and TRBJ1-2; perhaps TRBD1 as D (6 bases). Between the trimmed V and J ends, which lost 5 bases and 7 bases, there was a span of 17 bases. CDR1 MGHRA and CDR2 YSYEKL come from the germline V gene. This CDR3 is 14 amino acids long. The CDR3 nucleotides read TGCGCCAGCAGCGGCGGACCCAGGGGTGGTGGCTACACCTTC. Translating gives CASSGGPRGGGYTF.

The CDR3 is CASSPLAGGKITGELFF. As DNA, the CDR3 is TGTGCCAGCAGCCCACTAGCGGGGGGCAAAATCACCGGGGAGCTGTTTTTT. The genes are TRBV7-6 and TRBJ2-2; 12 bases are a match to TRBD2. Germline values: CDR1 SGHVS, CDR2 FNYEAQ. CDR3 length: 17 amino acids. After removal of 5 bases from V and 4 bases from J, the junction contained 8 bases not matched to a gene.

In its sample, this clone was seen a few times. J is TRBJ2-3 and V is TRBV21-1; the table's D call, TRBD2, was not checked against the DNA. TRBV21-1 is termed a pseudogene. This CDR3 has 17 residues. DNA of the CDR3: TGTGCCAGCAGCAAAGTGACTAGCGGGGGGCACACAGATACGCAGTATTTT. This sequence encodes CASSKVTSGGHTDTQYF.

This clone was seen more than once but under ten times. The chain couples TRBV28 to TRBJ2-7, with 7 nucleotides matching TRBD2. Germline V gene lookup returns CDR1 MDHEN and CDR2 SYDVKM. The CDR3 sequence is 14 residues long. Unmatched junction bases numbered 13, after V lost 7 bases and J lost 7 bases. CDR3 sequence: CASTGWPSGGEQYF. In nucleotides, the CDR3 is TGTGCCAGCACTGGGTGGCCTAGCGGAGGTGAGCAGTACTTC.

The chain joins TRBV28 to TRBJ2-5; 14 nucleotides match TRBD2. J was trimmed by 2 bases and V by 4 bases; bases with no gene match: 6. Germline V lookup: CDR1 MDHEN, CDR2 SYDVKM. This CDR3 is built from 17 residues. The CDR3, as DNA: TGTGCCAGCAGTTCTCCGGGACTAGCGGGAGTACAAGAGACCCAGTACTTC. This gives the protein CASSSPGLAGVQETQYF.